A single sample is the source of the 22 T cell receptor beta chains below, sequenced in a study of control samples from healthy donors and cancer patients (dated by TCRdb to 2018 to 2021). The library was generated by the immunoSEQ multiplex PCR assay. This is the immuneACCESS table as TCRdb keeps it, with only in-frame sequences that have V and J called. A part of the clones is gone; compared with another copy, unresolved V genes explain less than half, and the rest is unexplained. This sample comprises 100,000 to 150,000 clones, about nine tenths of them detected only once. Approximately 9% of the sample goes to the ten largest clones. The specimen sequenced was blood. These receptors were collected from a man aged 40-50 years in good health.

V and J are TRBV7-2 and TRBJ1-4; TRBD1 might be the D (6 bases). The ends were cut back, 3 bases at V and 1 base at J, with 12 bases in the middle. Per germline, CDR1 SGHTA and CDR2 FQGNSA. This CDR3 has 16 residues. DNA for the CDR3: TGTGCCAGCAGCTTCGTGGGGGGGCAAACTAATGAAAAACTGTTTTTT. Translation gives CASSFVGGQTNEKLFF.

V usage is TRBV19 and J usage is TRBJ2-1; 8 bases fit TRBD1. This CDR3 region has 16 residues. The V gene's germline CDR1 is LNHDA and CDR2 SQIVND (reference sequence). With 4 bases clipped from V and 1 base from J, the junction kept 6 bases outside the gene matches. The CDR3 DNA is TGTGCCAGTAGTACCGACAGGGGTACGTCCTACAATGAGCAGTTCTTC. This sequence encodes CASSTDRGTSYNEQFF.

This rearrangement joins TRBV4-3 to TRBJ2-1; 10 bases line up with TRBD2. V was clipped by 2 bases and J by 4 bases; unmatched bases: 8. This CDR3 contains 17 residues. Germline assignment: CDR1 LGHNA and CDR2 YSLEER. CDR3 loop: CASSQQSLAGGYNEQFF. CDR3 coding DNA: TGCGCCAGCAGCCAACAATCCTTAGCGGGGGGATACAATGAGCAGTTCTTC.

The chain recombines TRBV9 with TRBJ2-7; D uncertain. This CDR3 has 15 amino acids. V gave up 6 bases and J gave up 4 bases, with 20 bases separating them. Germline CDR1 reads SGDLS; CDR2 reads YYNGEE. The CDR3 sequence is CASTPTPTAKYEQYF. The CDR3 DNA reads TGTGCCAGCACCCCAACCCCCACGGCAAAATACGAGCAGTACTTC.

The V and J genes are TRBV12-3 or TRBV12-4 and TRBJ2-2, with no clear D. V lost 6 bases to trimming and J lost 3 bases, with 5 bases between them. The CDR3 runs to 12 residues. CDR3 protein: CASRPDTGELFF. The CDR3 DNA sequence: TGTGCCAGCAGGCCTGACACCGGGGAGCTGTTTTTT.

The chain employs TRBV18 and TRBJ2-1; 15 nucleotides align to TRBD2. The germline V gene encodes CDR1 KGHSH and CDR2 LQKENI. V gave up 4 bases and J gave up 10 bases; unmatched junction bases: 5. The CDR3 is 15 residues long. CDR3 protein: CASSLRTSGGDEQFF. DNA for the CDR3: TGTGCCAGCTCACTCCGGACTAGCGGGGGGGACGAGCAGTTCTTC.

CDR3 region: CASSRRGGRLDNQPQHF. The CDR3, as DNA: TGTGCCAGCAGCCGGAGGGGGGGGCGCCTCGACAATCAGCCCCAGCATTTT. This chain uses TRBV3-1 (or the pseudogene TRBV3-2) with TRBJ1-5, with D tentatively TRBD1 (6 bases). Trimming stripped 4 bases from V and 3 bases from J, with 19 bases between. CDR3 length equals 17 residues. Germline V gene data show CDR1 as LGHDT and CDR2 as YNNKEL (reference sequence).

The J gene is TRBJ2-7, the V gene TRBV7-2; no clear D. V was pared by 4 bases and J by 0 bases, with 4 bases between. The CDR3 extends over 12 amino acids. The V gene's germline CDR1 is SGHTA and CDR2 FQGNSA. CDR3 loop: CASSSASYEQYF. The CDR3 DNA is TGTGCCAGCAGCTCCGCCTCCTACGAGCAGTACTTC.

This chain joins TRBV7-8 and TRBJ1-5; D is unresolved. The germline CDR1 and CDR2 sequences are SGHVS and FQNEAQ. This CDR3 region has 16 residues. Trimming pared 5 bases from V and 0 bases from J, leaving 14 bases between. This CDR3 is CASSPESWTSNQPQHF. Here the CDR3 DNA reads TGTGCCAGCAGCCCCGAGAGCTGGACTAGCAATCAGCCCCAGCATTTT.

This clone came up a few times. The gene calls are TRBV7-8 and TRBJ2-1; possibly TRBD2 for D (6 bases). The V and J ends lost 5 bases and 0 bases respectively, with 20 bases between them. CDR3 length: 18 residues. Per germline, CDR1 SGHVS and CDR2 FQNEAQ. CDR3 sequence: CASSPHRRGLSSYNEQFF. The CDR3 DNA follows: TGTGCCAGCAGCCCCCACAGGAGGGGCCTGAGCTCCTACAATGAGCAGTTCTTC. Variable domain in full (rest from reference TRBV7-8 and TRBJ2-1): GAGVSQSPRYKVAKRGQDVALRCDPISGHVSLFWYQQALGQGPEFLTYFQNEAQLDKSGLPSDRFFAERPEGSVSTLKIQRTQQEDSAVYLCASSPHRRGLSSYNEQFFGPGTRLTVL.

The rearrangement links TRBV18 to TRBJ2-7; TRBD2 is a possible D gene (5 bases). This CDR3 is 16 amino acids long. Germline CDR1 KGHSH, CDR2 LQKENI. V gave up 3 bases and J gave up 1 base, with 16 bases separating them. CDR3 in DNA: TGTGCCAGCTCACCCAGAGGGCATGGCGGTTCCTACGAGCAGTACTTC. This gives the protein CASSPRGHGGSYEQYF.

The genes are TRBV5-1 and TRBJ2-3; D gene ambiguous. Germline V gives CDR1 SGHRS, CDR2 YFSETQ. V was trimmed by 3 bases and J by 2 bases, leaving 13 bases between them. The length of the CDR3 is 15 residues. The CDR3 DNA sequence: TGCGCCAGCAGCTCCTCTAGACAATCCACAGATACGCAGTATTTT. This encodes CASSSSRQSTDTQYF.

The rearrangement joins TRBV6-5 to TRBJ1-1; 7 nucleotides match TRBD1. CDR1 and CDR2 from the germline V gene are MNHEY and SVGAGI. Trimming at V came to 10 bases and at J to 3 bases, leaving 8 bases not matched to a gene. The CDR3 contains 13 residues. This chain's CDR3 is CAITWDSDTEAFF. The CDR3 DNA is TGTGCCATCACCTGGGACAGTGACACTGAAGCTTTCTTT.

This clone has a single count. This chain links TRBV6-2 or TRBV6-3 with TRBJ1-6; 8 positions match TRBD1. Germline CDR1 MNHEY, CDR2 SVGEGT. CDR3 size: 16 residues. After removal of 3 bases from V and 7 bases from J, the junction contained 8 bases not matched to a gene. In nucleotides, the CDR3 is TGTGCCAGCAGTTATTCCGACAGGGGTTGGAATTCACCCCTCCACTTT. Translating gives CASSYSDRGWNSPLHF.

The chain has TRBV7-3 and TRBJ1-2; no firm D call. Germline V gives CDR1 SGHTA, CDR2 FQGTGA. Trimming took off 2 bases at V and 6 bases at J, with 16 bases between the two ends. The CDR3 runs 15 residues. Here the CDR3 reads CASSLGPTASHGYTF. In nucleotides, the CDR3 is TGTGCCAGCAGCTTAGGCCCCACAGCGAGCCATGGCTACACCTTC.

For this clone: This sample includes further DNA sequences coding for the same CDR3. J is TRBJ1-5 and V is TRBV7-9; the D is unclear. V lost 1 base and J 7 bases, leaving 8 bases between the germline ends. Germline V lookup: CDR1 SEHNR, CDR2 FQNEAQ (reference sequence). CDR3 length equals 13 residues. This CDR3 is CASSLGVSQPQHF. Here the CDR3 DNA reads TGTGCCAGCAGCTTAGGGGTTTCGCAGCCCCAGCATTTT.

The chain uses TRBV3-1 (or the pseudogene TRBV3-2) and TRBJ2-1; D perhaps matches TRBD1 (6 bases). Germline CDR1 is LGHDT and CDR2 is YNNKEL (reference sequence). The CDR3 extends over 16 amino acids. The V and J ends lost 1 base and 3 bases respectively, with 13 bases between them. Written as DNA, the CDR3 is TGTGCCAGCAGCCAAGGGGGGCAGTACCTCTACAATGAGCAGTTCTTC. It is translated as CASSQGGQYLYNEQFF.

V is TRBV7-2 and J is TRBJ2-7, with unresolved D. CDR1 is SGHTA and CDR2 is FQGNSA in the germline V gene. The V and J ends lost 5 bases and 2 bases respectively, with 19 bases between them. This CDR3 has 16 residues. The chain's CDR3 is CASSPSTQGNTYEQYF. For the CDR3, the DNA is TGTGCCAGCAGCCCCAGCACCCAAGGGAATACCTACGAGCAGTACTTC.

The CDR3, as DNA: TGTGCCAGCAGCACGACAGAGAACACTGAAGCTTTCTTT. Residues: CASSTTENTEAFF. This chain uses TRBV6-2 or TRBV6-3 with TRBJ1-1; weak D call: TRBD1 (5 bases). In germline, CDR1 is MNHEY, CDR2 SVGEGT. The CDR3 length is 13 residues. V lost 6 bases and J lost 1, with 9 bases in between.

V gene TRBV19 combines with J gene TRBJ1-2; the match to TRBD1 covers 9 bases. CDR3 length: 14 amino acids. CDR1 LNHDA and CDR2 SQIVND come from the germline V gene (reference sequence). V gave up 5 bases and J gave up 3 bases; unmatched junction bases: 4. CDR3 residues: CASSLTGGDYGYTF. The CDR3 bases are TGTGCCAGTAGTTTGACAGGGGGGGACTATGGCTACACCTTC. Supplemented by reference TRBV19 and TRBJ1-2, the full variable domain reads DGGITQSPKYLFRKEGQNVTLSCEQNLNHDAMYWYRQDPGQGLRLIYYSQIVNDFQKGDIAEGYSVSREKKESFPLTVTSAQKNPTAFYLCASSLTGGDYGYTFGSGTRLTVV.

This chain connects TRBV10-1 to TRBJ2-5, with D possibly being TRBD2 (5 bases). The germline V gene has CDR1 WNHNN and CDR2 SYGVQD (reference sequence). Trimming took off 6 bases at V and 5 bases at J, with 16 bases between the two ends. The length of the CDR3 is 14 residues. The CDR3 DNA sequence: TGCGCCAGCAGCGTACCGGGTCGCGGGGAGACCCAGTACTTC. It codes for CASSVPGRGETQYF.

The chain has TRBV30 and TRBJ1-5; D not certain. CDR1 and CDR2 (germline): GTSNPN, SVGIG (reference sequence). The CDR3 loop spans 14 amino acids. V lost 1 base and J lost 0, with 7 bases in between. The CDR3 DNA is TGTGCCTGGAGTGCCCTGGTTAGCAATCAGCCCCAGCATTTT. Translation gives CAWSALVSNQPQHF.